This note documents a single T cell receptor (beta chain) sequence. The CDR3 covers 15 residues. V gave up 0 bases and J gave up 5 bases; unmatched junction bases: 4. The germline V gene encodes CDR1 MNHEY and CDR2 SVGAGI. The sample belongs to a study of blood T cell repertoires in COVID-19. Study-level information: T cells, B-cell-depleted T cells, or PBMCs supplied cDNA or gDNA.

Measured with immunoSEQ multiplex PCR; TCRdb has only the in-frame clones, and not every one. The table has 250,000 or so clones, around 84% seen once; the top ten hold more than 1.5%. The gene calls are TRBV6-5 and TRBJ2-7, with 10 bases lining up with TRBD1. This TCR was sampled from a man aged 40-49 years who had recovered from COVID-19. Sequenced: PBMCs or T cells enriched from blood (not recorded which). CDR3 loop: CASSYSRQGADEQYF. The CDR3 DNA is TGTGCCAGCAGTTACTCGAGACAGGGGGCGGACGAGCAGTACTTC.